This T cell receptor beta chain was identified during a study of T cells after yellow fever vaccination. The CDR3 covers 13 residues. V trimming: 5 bases; J trimming: 8 bases; junction bases outside the gene matches: 6. Study-wide findings and caveats: High-abundance clonotypes from the bulk population could contaminate FACS-sorted repertoires. Clonotypes appearing in both CD4 and CD8 compartments existed, and their share was small. The study re-detected most primary-vaccination clones after the booster (96% CD4, just over 85% CD8). Secondary responses were weaker yet peaked faster, day 5 versus 15.

Ten or more counts support this clonotype. One entry per CDR3 protein, called by TCRdb with MiXCR from the 5' RACE reads. The profile covers 40,000 to 55,000 distinct CDR3 sequences, with around 6.7% appearing a single time and about 24% taken by the ten largest. This sample comprised CD8+ T cells not binding an NS4B(214-222) dextramer, sorted from PBMCs, obtained about 49 days after the first yellow fever vaccination. This chain connects TRBV12-3 or TRBV12-4 to TRBJ1-5, with 7 bases matching TRBD1. The receptor comes from a man in his late teens or twenties who received the YFV17D yellow fever vaccine. DNA of the CDR3: TGTGCCAGCAGTGGGACAGTTGTTGAGCCCCAGCATTTT. It specifies CASSGTVVEPQHF.